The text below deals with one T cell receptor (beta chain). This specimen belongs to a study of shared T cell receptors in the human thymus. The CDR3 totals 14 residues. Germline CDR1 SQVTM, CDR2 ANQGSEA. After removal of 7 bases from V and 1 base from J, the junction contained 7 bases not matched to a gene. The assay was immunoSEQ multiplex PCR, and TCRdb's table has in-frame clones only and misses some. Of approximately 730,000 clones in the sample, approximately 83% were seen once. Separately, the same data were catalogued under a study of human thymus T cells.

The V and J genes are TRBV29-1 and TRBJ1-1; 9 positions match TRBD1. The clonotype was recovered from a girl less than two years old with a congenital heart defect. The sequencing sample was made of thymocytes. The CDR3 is CSARDRDENTEAFF. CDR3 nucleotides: TGCAGCGCCCGGGACAGGGATGAGAACACTGAAGCTTTCTTT.